This TCR beta chain was recorded in a study of blood T cell repertoires in COVID-19 (dated by TCRdb to about 2020). Regarding the complete study: Samples covering the acute and convalescent phases of COVID-19 were provided by collaborators in the United States, Italy and Spain. The repertoires were released in a freely available public database intended as a resource for research on the immune response to SARS-CoV-2. Sample metadata almost always included a de-identified subject ID, COVID-19 status, age in years and sex. Where available, HLA class I and class II types were obtained from metadata supplied by the sample provider rather than from assay-based typing. The material from the prospective study consisted of cDNA or gDNA derived from T cells, B-cell-depleted T cells, or PBMCs. The dataset comprised deeply sampled blood TCRbeta repertoires from subjects exposed to, actively infected with, or recovered from COVID-19. Samples came from the ongoing ImmuneRACE study (first 160 participants) plus 1,254 subjects from 6 global collaborators. Broad study findings and their caveats: How much clinical and demographic metadata was included differed by source and by participant, and the metadata was provided uncurated.

For CDR1 and CDR2, the germline V gene lists KGHDR and SFDVKD. The CDR3 starts with the cysteine, ends with the phenylalanine, and has 14 residues. Only the CDR3 region is kept as DNA, spanning 42 bases read in frame from base 1. Trimming removed 3 bases from V and 3 bases from J; the gene matches leave 1 base unexplained. This clone was picked up one time. Its antigen has not been determined. Base quality data are lacking; no much larger clone is found one base away. Whole blood was collected in K2EDTA tubes by collaborating institutions according to the institutions' own protocols. For TCRbeta analysis, collaborators shipped samples as frozen whole blood, isolated PBMCs, or DNA extracted from either of those sample types. The immunoSEQ Assay, a bias-controlled multiplex PCR, was used to amplify TCRbeta CDR3 regions from genomic DNA. For the original study's pipeline: The number of nucleated cells in each sample was estimated by amplification of reference gene primers within the assay. To quantify the absolute abundance of each unique TCRbeta CDR3 rearrangement, sequence reads were collapsed and filtered. For each sample, productive Simpson clonality was calculated by taking the square root of Simpson's diversity index across productive rearrangements. TCRdb retrieved this table from immuneACCESS and kept in-frame rearrangements only. Not all clones are present; in checked studies, unresolved V genes account for under half, and no reason is known for the remainder. The V and J calls and clone size are taken from that table; D and trimming were inferred from the DNA. The sample table holds about 200,000 clones, of which roughly 90% were seen once. Around 1.5% of the sample comes from the top ten.

The sequence joins TRBV24-1 to TRBJ2-7, with 10 bases matching TRBD1. This clonotype was sampled from a young man with active or convalescent COVID-19. The material sequenced was peripheral blood. The nucleotide sequence reads as follows: TGTGCCACCAGTGATAGGACAGGGGGCTACGAGCAGTACTTC. Translation gives CATSDRTGGYEQYF.